This T cell receptor beta chain was recorded in a study of T-cell memory formation after mild COVID-19. Study details: Each donor largely had its own TCR clusters. Notes on the study in general: Those CD4+ clones that contracted were mainly in CM and EM (CD8+ ones in EMRA). There was a balanced CD4/CD8 profile in clones contracting day 15 to 85, and later expanders leaned CD4+.

CDR1 and CDR2 from the germline V gene are SGHRS and YFSETQ. The CDR3 loop spans 15 amino acids. Trimming at V came to 0 bases and at J to 4 bases, leaving 4 bases not matched to a gene. Using constant-segment primers, 5'RACE produced TCR alpha and TCR beta cDNA libraries carrying sample barcodes and UMIs. TCRdb processed the 5' RACE reads anew with MiXCR; each CDR3 protein has one entry. The sample carries about 350,000 distinct CDR3 sequences, about 15% recorded once. This clonotype was observed at least ten times. Its antigen is unidentified. Source material: PBMCs or a T cell subset sorted from them (not recorded which). The clonotype was recovered from a young man who had mild COVID-19 (a few samples of this study predate the infection). Cell type and time point are not known. The chain uses TRBV5-1 and TRBJ2-1; TRBD1 agrees at 7 bases. The CDR3 nucleotides read TGCGCCAGCAGCTTGGTGGGGACAGAGTACAATGAGCAGTTCTTC. Residues: CASSLVGTEYNEQFF. Looking up the rest from reference TRBV5-1 and TRBJ2-1 gives the full variable domain: KAGVTQTPRYLIKTRGQQVTLSCSPISGHRSVSWYQQTPGQGLQFLFEYFSETQRNKGNFPGRFSGRQFSNSRSEMNVSTLELGDSALYLCASSLVGTEYNEQFFGPGTRLTVL.